The clone carrying this T cell receptor (beta chain) has a count of ten or more. Its antigen is still unknown. This sample is part of a study of T cells in Graves' hyperthyroidism and ophthalmopathy. Turning to the study itself: Blood from the periphery was taken at initial diagnosis, before any treatment. General study results and limits: Blood samples included most of the expanded thyroid clonotypes exceeding 0.001. Ophthalmopathy was predicted by the model a median of around 5.9 months ahead of onset.

The CDR3 is 15 amino acids. V was trimmed by 1 base and J by 8 bases, leaving 15 bases between them. Germline V lookup: CDR1 LNHNV, CDR2 YYDKDF (reference sequence). Regions amplified from RNA transcripts were the TCR beta CDR3 regions. TCR CDR3 underwent first-round RT-PCR with the HTBI primer set. One entry per CDR3 protein results from TCRdb running MiXCR on the multiplex PCR reads. This table holds around 350,000 distinct CDR3 sequences, more than 15% found once. Participants, patients aged 18 to 65, had newly diagnosed hyperthyroidism with a duration under 2 months. The sequence was obtained from a woman under 30 with Graves' hyperthyroidism that later progressed to Graves' ophthalmopathy. Material for sequencing was blood. The chain couples TRBV15 to TRBJ1-3; TRBD1 is a possible D gene (6 bases). The CDR3 DNA sequence: TGTGCCACCAGCAGAGCCAACAACAGGGAACACACCATATATTTT. Protein sequence: CATSRANNREHTIYF. Based on the CDR3 plus reference TRBV15 and TRBJ1-3, the full variable domain is DAMVIQNPRYQVTQFGKPVTLSCSQTLNHNVMYWYQQKSSQAPKLLFHYYDKDFNNEADTPDNFQSRRPNTSFCFLDIRSPGLGDTAMYLCATSRANNREHTIYFGEGSWLTVV.